Listed here are 3 T cell receptor beta chains from one sample, sequenced in a study of low-dose radiotherapy and immunotherapy resistance in tumors. TRAV- and TRBV-specific primers were used for first-strand cDNA, which covered alpha and beta chains. Amplification, which lasted roughly 22 PCR cycles, used a constant-region primer and V-primer adapter to amplify TCRs. Each CDR3 protein is one row after TCRdb ran MiXCR on the reads. Here the sample spans roughly 8,300 distinct CDR3 sequences, around 60% being singletons. The receptor set was obtained from a human donor with advanced metastatic prostate, ovarian, gallbladder or colorectal cancer (not recorded which). This table probably holds off-target reads from a library built for another chain.

The chain is built from TRBV19 and TRBJ2-3; D is ambiguous. V dropped 4 bases and J dropped 0 bases, with 11 bases sitting between them. Germline CDR1 and CDR2: LNHDA and SQIVND (reference sequence). This CDR3 has 15 residues. CDR3 nucleotide sequence: TGTGCCAGTAGTAACCGGCAGCCTAGCACAGATACGCAGTATTTT. Amino acid sequence: CASSNRQPSTDTQYF. The full variable domain, rest sourced from reference TRBV19 and TRBJ2-3, is DGGITQSPKYLFRKEGQNVTLSCEQNLNHDAMYWYRQDPGQGLRLIYYSQIVNDFQKGDIAEGYSVSREKKESFPLTVTSAQKNPTAFYLCASSNRQPSTDTQYFGPGTRLTVL.

The chain is built from TRBV7-2 and TRBJ1-3; D is possibly TRBD1 (6 bases). The CDR3 has 14 amino acids. In germline, CDR1 is SGHTA, CDR2 FQGNSA. Trimming removed 6 bases at V and 0 bases at J, with 9 bases between. The CDR3 spells CASSQGRSGNTIYF. CDR3 coding DNA: TGTGCCAGCAGTCAGGGGCGCTCTGGAAACACCATATATTTT.

This sequence joins TRBV18 and TRBJ2-1; TRBD2 is a possible D gene (6 bases). CDR3 length equals 15 residues. Germline V gene sequence: CDR1 KGHSH, CDR2 LQKENI. Trimming pared 1 base from V and 5 bases from J, leaving 12 bases between. The CDR3, as DNA: TGTGCCAGCTCACCACGTCCTAGCGAGAACAATGAGCAGTTCTTC. Residues: CASSPRPSENNEQFF.